This is a list of T cell receptor beta chains from one sample in a study of blood T cell repertoires in COVID-19. The method was immunoSEQ multiplex PCR; TCRdb's version includes in-frame clones alone and lacks a portion of them. The data contain 200,000 to 250,000 clones, roughly four fifths of them singletons. The sequencing input was peripheral blood. Source of these receptors: a woman between 70 and 85 years old with COVID-19, enrolled during active disease. Both conserved end residues are part of each CDR3. Fields, in order: CDR3 DNA, CDR3 protein, J gene, D gene, clone size, V gene. D genes are given only for firm matches. Only some rows state a clone size, as once, few, many or a class for expanded clones.

CDR3nt: TGCAGCGTTGATCTCGTGCCCGGAGGTAATGAGCAGTTCTTC
CDR3aa: CSVDLVPGGNEQFF
j_gene: TRBJ2-1
d_gene: -
abundance: -
v_gene: TRBV29-1

CDR3nt: TGCGCCAGCAGCTCTCGTCGCGGGAGGTTGGTTGAGCAGTTCTTC
CDR3aa: CASSSRRGRLVEQFF
j_gene: TRBJ2-1
d_gene: TRBD2
abundance: -
v_gene: TRBV5-1

CDR3nt: TGCGCCAGCAGCCAAGATCGGGGTAGCGTACCCAAGGGGGAGCTGTTTTTT
CDR3aa: CASSQDRGSVPKGELFF
j_gene: TRBJ2-2
d_gene: -
abundance: -
v_gene: TRBV4-3

CDR3nt: TGTGCCACCACACTAGGTCGGGGGGTGGCCACTGAAGCTTTCTTT
CDR3aa: CATTLGRGVATEAFF
j_gene: TRBJ1-1
d_gene: -
abundance: -
v_gene: TRBV7-2

CDR3nt: TGTGCCAGCAGCGTGAATCCGGGAGGGGAGACCGGGGAGCTGTTTTTT
CDR3aa: CASSVNPGGETGELFF
j_gene: TRBJ2-2
d_gene: TRBD2
abundance: -
v_gene: TRBV9

CDR3nt: TGTGCCAGCAGCTCCCCCGGACAGGGGAGTTCCTACGAGCAGTACTTC
CDR3aa: CASSSPGQGSSYEQYF
j_gene: TRBJ2-7
d_gene: TRBD1
abundance: few
v_gene: TRBV7-8

CDR3nt: TGTGCCAGCAGCCAACAGGGGGCGGATAATGGCTACACCTTC
CDR3aa: CASSQQGADNGYTF
j_gene: TRBJ1-2
d_gene: TRBD1
abundance: -
v_gene: TRBV3-1/TRBV3-2

CDR3nt: TGTGCCAGTAGAAACCCAGGGGGCCGGTACTATGGCTACACCTTC
CDR3aa: CASRNPGGRYYGYTF
j_gene: TRBJ1-2
d_gene: TRBD1
abundance: -
v_gene: TRBV19

CDR3nt: TGTGCCAGCAGGCAGACAGGGGCTTCCTACGAGCAGTACTTC
CDR3aa: CASRQTGASYEQYF
j_gene: TRBJ2-7
d_gene: TRBD1
abundance: -
v_gene: TRBV25-1

CDR3nt: TGTGCCAGCAGTCCCCTATTCTCCTACGAGCAGTACTTC
CDR3aa: CASSPLFSYEQYF
j_gene: TRBJ2-7
d_gene: -
abundance: -
v_gene: TRBV6-5

CDR3nt: TGTGCCAGCTCACCCGGCTATCAGGGTAACACTGAAGCTTTCTTT
CDR3aa: CASSPGYQGNTEAFF
j_gene: TRBJ1-1
d_gene: -
abundance: -
v_gene: TRBV18

CDR3nt: TGTGCCAGCAGCTTAGCGCTTGCAGGGGGCGGCTATGGCTACACCTTC
CDR3aa: CASSLALAGGGYGYTF
j_gene: TRBJ1-2
d_gene: TRBD1
abundance: -
v_gene: TRBV7-9

CDR3nt: TGTGCCAGCAGCTATTTCGGGAGCGTGAACACTGAAGCTTTCTTT
CDR3aa: CASSYFGSVNTEAFF
j_gene: TRBJ1-1
d_gene: -
abundance: -
v_gene: TRBV7-8

CDR3nt: TGTGCCACCAGTGAAGCGGGGGTACCAGAGAGGCCCCAGCATTTT
CDR3aa: CATSEAGVPERPQHF
j_gene: TRBJ1-5
d_gene: -
abundance: -
v_gene: TRBV24-1

CDR3nt: TGTGCCAGCAGCCCCAGACAGTTGGACTATGGCTACACCTTC
CDR3aa: CASSPRQLDYGYTF
j_gene: TRBJ1-2
d_gene: -
abundance: -
v_gene: TRBV5-5

CDR3nt: TGCGCCAGCAGCTACGCCGGGACAGTGAACACTGAAGCTTTCTTT
CDR3aa: CASSYAGTVNTEAFF
j_gene: TRBJ1-1
d_gene: TRBD1
abundance: -
v_gene: TRBV5-1

CDR3nt: TGTGCCAGCAGTCCAGGGGTGGCTAATGAAAAACTGTTTTTT
CDR3aa: CASSPGVANEKLFF
j_gene: TRBJ1-4
d_gene: -
abundance: -
v_gene: TRBV2

CDR3nt: TGTGCCAGCAGTCATAGTTCCGACGAGCAGTACTTC
CDR3aa: CASSHSSDEQYF
j_gene: TRBJ2-7
d_gene: -
abundance: -
v_gene: TRBV11-2

CDR3nt: TGTGCCAGCAGTTCCGGGGTTGGAGAGACCCAGTACTTC
CDR3aa: CASSSGVGETQYF
j_gene: TRBJ2-5
d_gene: -
abundance: -
v_gene: TRBV6-5

CDR3nt: TGTGCCAGCAGTCGGGACAGGGGATACGAGCAGTACTTC
CDR3aa: CASSRDRGYEQYF
j_gene: TRBJ2-7
d_gene: TRBD1
abundance: -
v_gene: TRBV5-8

CDR3nt: TGTGCCAGCAGAGAAGGACAGGGGTTTCAGCCCCAGCATTTT
CDR3aa: CASREGQGFQPQHF
j_gene: TRBJ1-5
d_gene: TRBD1
abundance: -
v_gene: TRBV2

CDR3nt: TGTGCCAGTCAGCAGAGGGAGGCAGCTTTCTTT
CDR3aa: CASQQREAAFF
j_gene: TRBJ1-1
d_gene: -
abundance: -
v_gene: TRBV28

CDR3nt: TGTGCCAGCAAGGGGAACCAAGAGACCCAGTACTTC
CDR3aa: CASKGNQETQYF
j_gene: TRBJ2-5
d_gene: -
abundance: -
v_gene: TRBV25-1

CDR3nt: TGTGCCAGCTCAACCGGGACAAGTTCATACGAGCAGTACTTC
CDR3aa: CASSTGTSSYEQYF
j_gene: TRBJ2-7
d_gene: -
abundance: -
v_gene: TRBV18

CDR3nt: TGCGCCAGCAGTTCTTCCTCCTACGAGCAGTACTTC
CDR3aa: CASSSSSYEQYF
j_gene: TRBJ2-7
d_gene: -
abundance: -
v_gene: TRBV5-1

CDR3nt: TGTGCCAGCAGCCAAGTAAGGAACAGGAGATATGGCTACACCTTC
CDR3aa: CASSQVRNRRYGYTF
j_gene: TRBJ1-2
d_gene: -
abundance: -
v_gene: TRBV14

CDR3nt: TGTGCCAGCAGCTCGGGACAGTCCTACGAGCAGTACTTC
CDR3aa: CASSSGQSYEQYF
j_gene: TRBJ2-7
d_gene: TRBD1
abundance: -
v_gene: TRBV7-9

CDR3nt: TGTGCCAGCAGTCTACAGGGGATCGAGCAGTACTTC
CDR3aa: CASSLQGIEQYF
j_gene: TRBJ2-7
d_gene: TRBD1
abundance: -
v_gene: TRBV6-2/TRBV6-3

CDR3nt: TGTGCCACCAGTGATTTGAGAGGGCCCGGCACAGATACGCAGTATTTT
CDR3aa: CATSDLRGPGTDTQYF
j_gene: TRBJ2-3
d_gene: -
abundance: -
v_gene: TRBV24-1

CDR3nt: TGCGCCAGCAGCTTGGAAGGACTAGCGGGAGGCGGCGGGGAGCTGTTTTTT
CDR3aa: CASSLEGLAGGGGELFF
j_gene: TRBJ2-2
d_gene: TRBD2
abundance: -
v_gene: TRBV5-1

CDR3nt: TGTGCCAGCAGCTCAGGAAGGGGCAAAAACATTCAGTACTTC
CDR3aa: CASSSGRGKNIQYF
j_gene: TRBJ2-4
d_gene: -
abundance: once
v_gene: TRBV6-5

CDR3nt: TGTGCCAGCAGTGGAAGACAGGGTATCAATTCACCCCTCCACTTT
CDR3aa: CASSGRQGINSPLHF
j_gene: TRBJ1-6
d_gene: TRBD1
abundance: few
v_gene: TRBV2

CDR3nt: TGTGCCAGCAGCTTACAGGGTGGGATGAACACTGAAGCTTTCTTT
CDR3aa: CASSLQGGMNTEAFF
j_gene: TRBJ1-1
d_gene: -
abundance: -
v_gene: TRBV7-3

CDR3nt: TGTGCCAGCAGCCCGAGGGCCGAGTTGACGGCCGAGCAGTACTTC
CDR3aa: CASSPRAELTAEQYF
j_gene: TRBJ2-7
d_gene: -
abundance: -
v_gene: TRBV13

CDR3nt: TGCAGCGGGAGGCAGGGGAAGGGGCAGTACTTC
CDR3aa: CSGRQGKGQYF
j_gene: TRBJ2-7
d_gene: -
abundance: -
v_gene: TRBV29-1

CDR3nt: TGTGCCAGCAGCATGAGAAGGGGGAACACCGGGGAGCTGTTTTTT
CDR3aa: CASSMRRGNTGELFF
j_gene: TRBJ2-2
d_gene: -
abundance: -
v_gene: TRBV9

CDR3nt: TGTGCCAGCAGGGCCGCGTCTGAGGGACTTAACGAGCAGTACTTC
CDR3aa: CASRAASEGLNEQYF
j_gene: TRBJ2-7
d_gene: -
abundance: -
v_gene: TRBV28

CDR3nt: TGTGCCAGCGTAACAGGCGTCAATCAGCCCCAGCATTTT
CDR3aa: CASVTGVNQPQHF
j_gene: TRBJ1-5
d_gene: -
abundance: once
v_gene: TRBV6-5

CDR3nt: TGTGCCAGCAGTGAGGGGCCCAGTACGCAGTATTTT
CDR3aa: CASSEGPSTQYF
j_gene: TRBJ2-3
d_gene: -
abundance: -
v_gene: TRBV2

CDR3nt: TGTGCCAGTAGTATAACCGGACAGGGAAACACCATATATTTT
CDR3aa: CASSITGQGNTIYF
j_gene: TRBJ1-3
d_gene: -
abundance: few
v_gene: TRBV19

CDR3nt: TGTGCCAGCAGCCAGGGTGGACAGGTCACTGAAGCTTTCTTT
CDR3aa: CASSQGGQVTEAFF
j_gene: TRBJ1-1
d_gene: TRBD1
abundance: -
v_gene: TRBV14

CDR3nt: TGTGCCAGCAGCCACCGGGCGGGGGCTTACACCGGGGAGCTGTTTTTT
CDR3aa: CASSHRAGAYTGELFF
j_gene: TRBJ2-2
d_gene: -
abundance: -
v_gene: TRBV7-2

CDR3nt: TGTGCCAGCAGTTACATCTATGGGACAGGGACTGGTGAGCAGTTCTTC
CDR3aa: CASSYIYGTGTGEQFF
j_gene: TRBJ2-1
d_gene: TRBD1
abundance: -
v_gene: TRBV6-5

CDR3nt: TGTGCCAGTAGTATGAGGGGCACAGATACGCAGTATTTT
CDR3aa: CASSMRGTDTQYF
j_gene: TRBJ2-3
d_gene: -
abundance: -
v_gene: TRBV19

CDR3nt: TGTGCCAGTAGTAGGACAGGGGGCTTGTCCTACAATGAGCAGTTCTTC
CDR3aa: CASSRTGGLSYNEQFF
j_gene: TRBJ2-1
d_gene: TRBD1
abundance: -
v_gene: TRBV19

CDR3nt: TGTGCCACCAGCAGATCCCGGGAACCCAATGAGCAGTTCTTC
CDR3aa: CATSRSREPNEQFF
j_gene: TRBJ2-1
d_gene: -
abundance: -
v_gene: TRBV15

CDR3nt: TGTGCCAGCAGCCAAGTTCCAGGGGGCAGGTTGGAGACCCAGTACTTC
CDR3aa: CASSQVPGGRLETQYF
j_gene: TRBJ2-5
d_gene: TRBD1
abundance: once
v_gene: TRBV14

CDR3nt: TGTGCCACCAGTGACCCCGTCGCGGGAGGTCACAATGAGCAGTTCTTC
CDR3aa: CATSDPVAGGHNEQFF
j_gene: TRBJ2-1
d_gene: TRBD2
abundance: -
v_gene: TRBV24-1

CDR3nt: TGTGCCAGCAGGTTTTTAAATTCACCCCTCCACTTT
CDR3aa: CASRFLNSPLHF
j_gene: TRBJ1-6
d_gene: -
abundance: -
v_gene: TRBV6-5

CDR3nt: TGTGCCAGCAGTATTCCGGAGGGGCTGAACACTGAAGCTTTCTTT
CDR3aa: CASSIPEGLNTEAFF
j_gene: TRBJ1-1
d_gene: -
abundance: -
v_gene: TRBV28

CDR3nt: TGTGCCAGCAGCCAAGATCTCCCCGGGACTAGCGGGAGCTCAGATACGCAGTATTTT
CDR3aa: CASSQDLPGTSGSSDTQYF
j_gene: TRBJ2-3
d_gene: TRBD2
abundance: -
v_gene: TRBV3-1/TRBV3-2

CDR3nt: TGCGCCAGCAGCCAGGGAGGGTACGAGCAGTACTTC
CDR3aa: CASSQGGYEQYF
j_gene: TRBJ2-7
d_gene: TRBD2
abundance: -
v_gene: TRBV4-1

CDR3nt: TGTGCCAGCAGTTTGTCAGTCCATCAGCCCCAGCATTTT
CDR3aa: CASSLSVHQPQHF
j_gene: TRBJ1-5
d_gene: -
abundance: -
v_gene: TRBV28